Presented here are 15 T cell receptor beta chains from one specimen sequenced in a study of Tregs in tolerant kidney transplant recipients. This table comes from immunoSEQ multiplex PCR, and its TCRdb copy is limited to in-frame clones, with some not included. The sample includes about 110,000 clones, about 90% of them seen just once. Sequences were derived from CD4+ T cells from blood, sampled before the transplant. The receptors derive from a human donor who received a combined kidney and bone marrow transplant.

This rearrangement joins TRBV28 to TRBJ1-1, with 7 bases identical to TRBD1. With V trimmed by 6 bases and J by 0 bases, 4 bases remained unmatched. Germline CDR1 MDHEN, CDR2 SYDVKM. The CDR3 consists of 14 residues. CDR3 in DNA: TGTGCCAGCAGCACCGGGACAGTGAACACTGAAGCTTTCTTT. It yields the protein CASSTGTVNTEAFF. The whole variable domain, filled in from reference TRBV28 and TRBJ1-1, reads DVKVTQSSRYLVKRTGEKVFLECVQDMDHENMFWYRQDPGLGLRLIYFSYDVKMKEKGDIPEGYSVSREKKERFSLILESASTNQTSMYLCASSTGTVNTEAFFGQGTRLTVV.

The chain is built from TRBV5-1 and TRBJ2-5, with a possible D match to TRBD1 (6 bases). V dropped 4 bases and J dropped 5 bases, with 15 bases sitting between them. This CDR3 is 14 amino acids long. In germline, CDR1 is SGHRS, CDR2 YFSETQ. CDR3 residues: CASSHKAGEETQYF. CDR3 coding DNA: TGCGCCAGCAGCCACAAAGCAGGGGAGGAGACCCAGTACTTC.

A remark on this clone: Other DNA sequences in the same sample also yield this CDR3. V and J are TRBV28 and TRBJ1-3; D call uncertain. V lost 4 bases and J 4 bases, leaving 5 bases between the germline ends. The germline V gene has CDR1 MDHEN and CDR2 SYDVKM. The CDR3 is 12 amino acids. The CDR3 nucleotides are TGTGCCAGCAGTTCCGGGGGAAACACCATATATTTT. The encoded protein is CASSSGGNTIYF. Looking up the rest from reference TRBV28 and TRBJ1-3 gives the full variable domain: DVKVTQSSRYLVKRTGEKVFLECVQDMDHENMFWYRQDPGLGLRLIYFSYDVKMKEKGDIPEGYSVSREKKERFSLILESASTNQTSMYLCASSSGGNTIYFGEGSWLTVV.

The rearrangement uses TRBV25-1 and TRBJ2-3, with 9 bases matching TRBD1. The germline gives CDR1 MGHDK, CDR2 SYGVNS. After removal of 4 bases from V and 1 base from J, the junction contained 9 bases not matched to a gene. The CDR3 contains 17 residues. The DNA of the CDR3 is TGTGCCAGCAGTGGAACAGGGGGCGTGTATGGCACAGATACGCAGTATTTT. Encoded protein: CASSGTGGVYGTDTQYF.

This clone was found a few times. The chain employs TRBV29-1 and TRBJ1-1; D is undetermined. The CDR3 has 13 residues. V lost 3 bases, J lost 12 bases, and 20 bases lay in between. Germline V lookup: CDR1 SQVTM, CDR2 ANQGSEA. The CDR3 sequence: CSVDYGVGRVTFF. In nucleotides, the CDR3 is TGCAGCGTTGACTACGGGGTCGGGCGGGTAACTTTCTTT.

The chain uses TRBV9 and TRBJ2-3, with TRBD2 identical over 8 bases. The V and J ends lost 0 bases and 3 bases, in that order; junction bases with no gene match: 3. The CDR3 sequence is 15 residues long. From germline, CDR1 is SGDLS and CDR2 YYNGEE. Here the CDR3 DNA reads TGTGCCAGCAGCGTAGCGGGGGGGCAGACAGATACGCAGTATTTT. Protein: CASSVAGGQTDTQYF. The entire variable domain, with the rest obtained from reference TRBV9 and TRBJ2-3, is as follows: DSGVTQTPKHLITATGQRVTLRCSPRSGDLSVYWYQQSLDQGLQFLIQYYNGEERAKGNILERFSAQQFPDLHSELNLSSLELGDSALYFCASSVAGGQTDTQYFGPGTRLTVL.

V and J are TRBV25-1 and TRBJ2-7; TRBD1 matches 8 bases. This CDR3 region has 15 residues. Germline lookup yields CDR1 MGHDK and CDR2 SYGVNS. Trimming removed 2 bases from V and 5 bases from J; junction bases left unmatched: 8. CDR3 nucleotides: TGTGCCAGCAGTGAACTAGGACAGGGATTCGACGAGCAGTACTTC. Translated: CASSELGQGFDEQYF.

This chain joins TRBV7-2 and TRBJ1-2, with 7 bases lining up with TRBD1. Germline V CDR1 and CDR2: SGHTA, FQGNSA. V dropped 4 bases and J dropped 8; count of bases not matched to a gene: 10. The CDR3 contains 14 residues. CDR3: CASSSRQGSNGYTF. CDR3 in DNA: TGTGCCAGCAGCTCCCGACAGGGATCGAACGGCTACACCTTC.

The gene calls are TRBV7-2 and TRBJ2-5; possible D gene TRBD2, 7 bases. Trimming took off 4 bases at V and 3 bases at J, with 12 bases between the two ends. Germline CDR1 and CDR2: SGHTA and FQGNSA. CDR3 length: 14 amino acids. Written as DNA, the CDR3 is TGTGCCAGCAGCTCCCGGGGGGCCGAAGAGACCCAGTACTTC. It specifies CASSSRGAEETQYF.

The rearrangement joins TRBV30 to TRBJ2-5; no reliable D call. V was clipped by 1 base and J by 4 bases, with 10 bases between them. Germline CDR1 GTSNPN, CDR2 SVGIG (reference sequence). The length of the CDR3 is 13 residues. The DNA for the CDR3 is TGTGCCTGGAGTGAGACTGCCCGAGAGACCCAGTACTTC. Protein: CAWSETARETQYF.

This clone was seen once. The rearrangement uses TRBV6-5 and TRBJ1-1, with D tentatively TRBD1 (6 bases). The V and J ends lost 3 bases and 10 bases respectively, with 15 bases between them. CDR3 length equals 13 residues. Germline V gives CDR1 MNHEY, CDR2 SVGAGI. CDR3 DNA sequence: TGTGCCAGCAGTTATTCACCAGGGGAGACAGCTTTCTTT. Translated, it gives CASSYSPGETAFF.

As regards this clone: Other DNA sequences within the sample encode an identical CDR3. The genes are TRBV7-2 and TRBJ2-3, with no clear D. In germline, CDR1 is SGHTA, CDR2 FQGNSA. This CDR3 comprises 12 residues. V was pared by 0 bases and J by 5 bases, with 3 bases between. This CDR3 is CASSLARDTQYF. CDR3 bases: TGTGCCAGCAGCTTAGCGAGAGATACGCAGTATTTT.

The chain has TRBV6-5 and TRBJ2-3, with 7 bases fitting TRBD1. Germline V gene data show CDR1 as MNHEY and CDR2 as SVGAGI. CDR3 length: 15 amino acids. J lost 1 base, V lost 3 bases, and 4 bases had no gene match. CDR3 residues: CASSYSDRGTDTQYF. The CDR3 region has the DNA TGTGCCAGCAGTTATTCTGACAGGGGCACAGATACGCAGTATTTT.

The chain combines TRBV12-5 with TRBJ2-3; D might be TRBD2 (5 bases). In germline, CDR1 is LGHNT, CDR2 FRNRAP. CDR3 length equals 12 residues. V was clipped by 6 bases and J by 10 bases, with 14 bases between them. Here the CDR3 reads CASGAGGMAQYF. CDR3 sequence (DNA): TGTGCTAGTGGGGCAGGAGGTATGGCGCAGTATTTT.

The sample holds one count of this clone. The V and J genes are TRBV5-1 and TRBJ2-7, with D perhaps matching TRBD1 (6 bases). The CDR3 is 15 residues long. Per the germline V gene, CDR1 is SGHRS and CDR2 is YFSETQ. Trimming pared 0 bases from V and 7 bases from J, leaving 17 bases between. CDR3 sequence (DNA): TGCGCCAGCAGCTTGGGGACAGCCACCACGTATGAGCAGTACTTC. Translating it yields CASSLGTATTYEQYF.